The 26 T cell receptor beta chains listed next were all sequenced from one sample in a study of T cell responses to AZD1222 COVID-19 vaccine. Measured with immunoSEQ multiplex PCR; TCRdb has only the in-frame clones, and not every one. The sample yields roughly 120,000 clones, roughly 89% seen once. This specimen was peripheral blood, taken on day 0 of AZD1222 vaccination. All receptors derive from an adult in good health.

This chain uses TRBV2 with TRBJ2-7, with D unresolved. This CDR3 region has 14 residues. Germline V gene data show CDR1 as SNHLY and CDR2 as FYNNEI. With 3 bases removed from V and 0 bases from J, the gap between germline ends came to 9 bases. CDR3 DNA sequence: TGTGCCAGCAGTGACCGGGTACACTCCTACGAGCAGTACTTC. Its translation: CASSDRVHSYEQYF.

The V and J genes are TRBV29-1 and TRBJ2-7; 10 positions agree with TRBD2. Germline V lookup: CDR1 SQVTM, CDR2 ANQGSEA. V lost 5 bases and J lost 4; bases outside the gene matches: 5. CDR3 length: 13 amino acids. CDR3: CSVLLAGRYEQYF. CDR3 DNA sequence: TGCAGCGTTCTACTAGCGGGACGGTACGAGCAGTACTTC.

The chain carries TRBV28 and TRBJ2-3, with D unresolved. This CDR3 spans 14 amino acids. Trimming took off 5 bases at V and 11 bases at J, with 20 bases between the two ends. Per the germline V gene, CDR1 is MDHEN and CDR2 is SYDVKM. The CDR3 nucleotides are TGTGCCAGCAGTATCCAGACCGCGGATATAGTGCAGTATTTT. It codes for CASSIQTADIVQYF.

This chain connects TRBV28 to TRBJ1-3, with no clear D. Germline lookup yields CDR1 MDHEN and CDR2 SYDVKM. V dropped 2 bases and J dropped 4 bases, with 12 bases sitting between them. The CDR3 runs to 15 residues. CDR3 DNA: TGTGCCAGCAGTTTAGCTTTCGACGGGGGAAACACCATATATTTT. Protein product: CASSLAFDGGNTIYF.

V and J are TRBV19 and TRBJ1-2, with D tentatively TRBD1 (5 bases). Germline values: CDR1 LNHDA, CDR2 SQIVND (reference sequence). The length of the CDR3 is 19 residues. V was clipped by 0 bases and J by 1 base, with 21 bases between them. CDR3 region: CASSIDSTGDSPLNYGYTF. CDR3 sequence (DNA): TGTGCCAGTAGTATAGACTCCACGGGAGACAGTCCTCTTAACTATGGCTACACCTTC.

V and J are TRBV20-1 and TRBJ1-2; the D is unclear. This CDR3 is built from 11 residues. The V and J ends lost 6 bases and 7 bases respectively, with 12 bases between them. CDR1 and CDR2 from the germline V gene are DFQATT and SNEGSKA (reference sequence). CDR3: CSAILVPGYTF. CDR3 bases: TGCAGTGCCATCCTTGTACCTGGCTACACCTTC.

The gene calls are TRBV5-1 and TRBJ1-3; weak D call: TRBD1 (6 bases). Germline V gene sequence: CDR1 SGHRS, CDR2 YFSETQ. The length of the CDR3 is 16 residues. Trimming stripped 4 bases from V and 0 bases from J, with 14 bases between. CDR3 sequence: CASSPGDNRSGNTIYF. CDR3 DNA sequence: TGCGCCAGCAGCCCCGGGGACAACCGCTCTGGAAACACCATATATTTT.

This chain joins TRBV6-6 and TRBJ1-5; D is perhaps TRBD1 (5 bases). The V end lost 7 bases, the J end lost 6 bases, and 13 bases lay between the germline ends. Germline assignment: CDR1 MNHNY and CDR2 SVGAGI (reference sequence). There are 13 residues in the CDR3. The CDR3 loop is CASNKAGGQPQHF. The DNA of the CDR3 is TGTGCCAGCAACAAGGCGGGGGGTCAGCCCCAGCATTTT.

The chain is built from TRBV7-9 and TRBJ1-1; TRBD1 is a possible D gene (6 bases). The CDR3 spans 13 residues. The ends were cut back, 2 bases at V and 5 bases at J, with 9 bases in the middle. From germline, CDR1 is SEHNR and CDR2 FQNEAQ (reference sequence). This CDR3 is CASSLSTGTEAFF. CDR3 DNA: TGTGCCAGCAGCTTATCGACAGGAACTGAAGCTTTCTTT.

The rearrangement links TRBV5-5 to TRBJ2-5; possibly TRBD1 for D (6 bases). This CDR3 contains 15 residues. Trimming stripped 2 bases from V and 5 bases from J, with 16 bases between. From germline, CDR1 is SGHKS and CDR2 YYEKEE (reference sequence). CDR3 protein: CASSFRDTRVETQYF. CDR3 nucleotide sequence: TGTGCCAGCAGCTTCCGGGACACTAGAGTCGAGACCCAGTACTTC.

The genes are TRBV6-5 and TRBJ2-1, with D perhaps TRBD1 or TRBD2 (5 bases each). Germline CDR1 is MNHEY and CDR2 is SVGAGI. V lost 4 bases, J lost 4 bases, and 8 bases lay in between. The CDR3 is made up of 13 amino acids. CDR3 nucleotide sequence: TGTGCCAGCAGTTGGGGACGGTACAATGAGCAGTTCTTC. This sequence encodes CASSWGRYNEQFF.

The CDR3 reads CASSPQDGGYTF. Here the CDR3 DNA reads TGTGCCAGCAGTCCACAGGATGGTGGCTACACCTTC. The rearrangement uses TRBV27 and TRBJ1-2, with D perhaps TRBD1 (5 bases). CDR3 size: 12 residues. The germline V gene has CDR1 MNHEY and CDR2 SMNVEV (reference sequence). Trimming shortened V by 5 bases and J by 7 bases, and 11 bases separated the two germline ends.

The V and J genes are TRBV6-5 and TRBJ1-5; weak D call: TRBD1 (5 bases). CDR1 MNHEY and CDR2 SVGAGI come from the germline V gene. The length of the CDR3 is 14 residues. V gave up 4 bases and J gave up 4 bases, with 11 bases separating them. The CDR3 coding sequence is TGTGCCAGCAGTTTTACAGGAGAAAATCAGCCCCAGCATTTT. Its translation: CASSFTGENQPQHF.

In DNA, the CDR3 is TGTGCCACCAGCAGAGATCTCCTAGTGGGACAGTATAATTCACCCCTCCACTTT. Encoded protein: CATSRDLLVGQYNSPLHF. The chain employs TRBV15 and TRBJ1-6; 7 bases map to TRBD1. This CDR3 has 18 residues. The V segment lost 0 bases and the J segment 4 bases; nucleotides outside the gene matches: 9. Germline-derived CDR1 and CDR2 are LNHNV and YYDKDF (reference sequence).

This clone came up a few times. V is TRBV7-9 and J is TRBJ2-1; D remains unclear. Germline CDR1 SEHNR, CDR2 FQNEAQ (reference sequence). The V and J ends lost 6 bases and 5 bases respectively, with 5 bases between them. The CDR3 covers 11 residues. The CDR3 is CASSYNNEQFF. The CDR3 DNA reads TGTGCCAGCAGTTACAACAATGAGCAGTTCTTC.

V is TRBV5-1 and J is TRBJ2-5; no definite D call. This CDR3 spans 13 amino acids. CDR1 SGHRS and CDR2 YFSETQ come from the germline V gene. Deletions cut 0 bases from V and 5 bases from J, with 8 bases between. CDR3 protein: CASSLGSLETQYF. DNA for the CDR3: TGCGCCAGCAGCTTGGGGTCCCTCGAGACCCAGTACTTC.

This clone was recorded once. V is TRBV19 and J is TRBJ1-2; TRBD1 might be the D (5 bases). Germline-derived CDR1 and CDR2 are LNHDA and SQIVND (reference sequence). V lost 2 bases, J lost 5 bases, and 6 bases lay in between. The CDR3 sequence is 12 residues long. The CDR3 bases are TGTGCCAGTAGTATAACAGGTTATGGCTACACCTTC. Amino acids: CASSITGYGYTF. The entire variable domain, with the rest obtained from reference TRBV19 and TRBJ1-2, is as follows: DGGITQSPKYLFRKEGQNVTLSCEQNLNHDAMYWYRQDPGQGLRLIYYSQIVNDFQKGDIAEGYSVSREKKESFPLTVTSAQKNPTAFYLCASSITGYGYTFGSGTRLTVV.

The V and J genes are TRBV7-9 and TRBJ1-2; tentatively, D is TRBD1 (5 bases). V gave up 2 bases and J gave up 7 bases, with 11 bases separating them. The germline gives CDR1 SEHNR, CDR2 FQNEAQ (reference sequence). This CDR3 comprises 13 residues. In DNA, the CDR3 is TGTGCCAGCAGCTTATCCGGGGACGGTGGCTACACCTTC. Amino acids: CASSLSGDGGYTF.

The chain uses TRBV20-1 and TRBJ1-3; D is unclear. From germline, CDR1 is DFQATT and CDR2 SNEGSKA (reference sequence). The CDR3 contains 14 residues. Trimming removed 3 bases from V and 4 bases from J, with 13 bases in between. CDR3 amino acids: CSASISDGGNTIYF. The DNA for the CDR3 is TGCAGTGCTAGTATCTCGGACGGCGGAAACACCATATATTTT.

The V call is TRBV6-1, the J call TRBJ1-5; 9 nucleotides align to TRBD1. This CDR3 contains 15 residues. V lost 2 bases to trimming and J lost 6 bases; unmatched junction nucleotides: 5. The germline gives CDR1 MNHNS, CDR2 SASEGT. CDR3 residues: CASSENRGLGQPQHF. The CDR3 bases are TGTGCCAGCAGTGAAAACAGGGGGCTTGGTCAGCCCCAGCATTTT.

The chain combines TRBV7-8 with TRBJ2-7; D call uncertain. Trimming pared 1 base from V and 0 bases from J, leaving 10 bases between. CDR3 length: 15 residues. The germline CDR1 and CDR2 sequences are SGHVS and FQNEAQ. Here the CDR3 reads CASSLVSRSSYEQYF. CDR3 DNA: TGTGCCAGCAGCTTAGTTTCTAGAAGCTCCTACGAGCAGTACTTC.

This sequence joins TRBV9 and TRBJ1-3, with TRBD1 matching over 12 bases. Germline CDR1 reads SGDLS; CDR2 reads YYNGEE. V gave up 2 bases and J gave up 2 bases; unmatched junction bases: 8. The CDR3 spans 18 residues. For the CDR3, the DNA is TGTGCCAGCAGCGTCTCCCCGGGACAGGGGGCGCCTGGAAACACCATATATTTT. Its protein is CASSVSPGQGAPGNTIYF.

The CDR3 coding sequence is TGCAGCGTTGAAAGCAGGGGGCTGGGCTACACCTTC. Translation: CSVESRGLGYTF. The chain has TRBV29-1 and TRBJ1-2; 8 bases are a match to TRBD1. The CDR3 contains 12 residues. Trimming removed 2 bases from V and 8 bases from J; junction bases left unmatched: 4. Germline lookup yields CDR1 SQVTM and CDR2 ANQGSEA.

Note on this clone: Other DNA sequences of this sample code for an identical CDR3. The chain has TRBV5-8 and TRBJ2-6; TRBD1 agrees at 7 bases. V shed 0 bases and J 4 bases; nucleotides not matched to a gene: 4. The germline gives CDR1 SGHTS, CDR2 YDEGEE. The CDR3 runs 16 residues. The CDR3 here is CASSLETGTGANVLTF. The CDR3 DNA reads TGTGCCAGCAGCTTGGAGACAGGGACGGGGGCCAACGTCCTGACTTTC.

The rearrangement joins TRBV7-2 to TRBJ1-5, with D possibly matching TRBD1 (5 bases). Trimming removed 7 bases from V and 7 bases from J, with 11 bases in between. The CDR3 is made up of 12 amino acids. Germline CDR1 reads SGHTA; CDR2 reads FQGNSA. In nucleotides, the CDR3 is TGTGCCAGCACTTCTGGGGGGCAGCCCCAGCATTTT. This encodes CASTSGGQPQHF.

J is TRBJ1-3 and V is TRBV27; D may be TRBD1 (6 bases). Germline CDR1 is MNHEY and CDR2 is SMNVEV (reference sequence). V lost 0 bases and J 3 bases, leaving 9 bases between the germline ends. The CDR3 runs 15 residues. CDR3: CASSLSGAGGNTIYF. The CDR3 coding sequence is TGTGCCAGCAGTTTATCGGGGGCGGGTGGAAACACCATATATTTT.